These 20 T cell receptor beta chains were sequenced from one sample in a study of T cells in localized non-small cell lung cancer. This table comes from immunoSEQ multiplex PCR, and its TCRdb copy is limited to in-frame clones, with some not included. The sample contains tens of thousands of clones, over 75% of which appear only once. Material: peripheral blood, obtained before any cancer treatment. These receptors came from a woman between 35 and 75 years old with stage I lung adenocarcinoma.

The chain links TRBV27 to TRBJ2-2; weak D call: TRBD1 (5 bases). This CDR3 comprises 14 residues. Germline CDR1 reads MNHEY; CDR2 reads SMNVEV (reference sequence). Trimming pared 6 bases from V and 0 bases from J, leaving 8 bases between. CDR3: CASRRQSNTGELFF. CDR3 DNA: TGTGCCAGCAGAAGACAGTCGAACACCGGGGAGCTGTTTTTT.

The CDR3 DNA follows: TGTGCCAGCAGTTTCGGCGACAGGGACTATGGCTACACCTTC. Encoded protein: CASSFGDRDYGYTF. The rearrangement joins TRBV28 to TRBJ1-2; TRBD1 aligns across 7 bases. CDR1 is MDHEN and CDR2 is SYDVKM in the germline V gene. The CDR3 consists of 14 residues. V trimming: 3 bases; J trimming: 3 bases; junction bases outside the gene matches: 4.

The chain links TRBV6-6 to TRBJ2-5; D unresolved. The CDR3 runs to 15 residues. Germline V lookup: CDR1 MNHNY, CDR2 SVGAGI (reference sequence). V was clipped by 0 bases and J by 2 bases, with 10 bases between them. The CDR3 is CASSYSMASQETQYF. The CDR3 DNA reads as TGTGCCAGCAGTTACTCGATGGCTAGTCAAGAGACCCAGTACTTC.

This chain links TRBV5-4 with TRBJ2-3, with D unresolved. Germline V lookup: CDR1 SGHNT, CDR2 YYREEE (reference sequence). V was clipped by 0 bases and J by 0 bases, with 11 bases between them. The CDR3 runs to 16 residues. DNA for the CDR3: TGTGCCAGCAGCTTGGCCGCAGTGACTAGCACAGATACGCAGTATTTT. Amino acids: CASSLAAVTSTDTQYF.

CDR3 nucleotides: TGTGCCAGCAGCGCCGACCCGTGGCAAGAGACCCAGTACTTC. Protein sequence: CASSADPWQETQYF. The rearrangement links TRBV7-2 to TRBJ2-5; D ambiguous. CDR3 length equals 14 residues. Trimming pared 5 bases from V and 2 bases from J, leaving 12 bases between. Germline V lookup: CDR1 SGHTA, CDR2 FQGNSA.

This chain connects TRBV27 to TRBJ2-1, with TRBD2 matching over 10 bases. Germline CDR1 MNHEY, CDR2 SMNVEV (reference sequence). The CDR3 contains 17 residues. V lost 5 bases, J lost 6 bases, and 13 bases stayed unmatched. The CDR3 DNA reads TGTGCCAGCAGTCACAGGACTAGCGGACTAACTCTCAATGAGCAGTTCTTC. It codes for CASSHRTSGLTLNEQFF.

This chain links TRBV18 with TRBJ2-5, with D hard to call. The CDR3 is made up of 16 amino acids. Trimming shortened V by 4 bases and J by 7 bases, and 22 bases separated the two germline ends. Germline V gene lookup returns CDR1 KGHSH and CDR2 LQKENI. The CDR3 reads CASSLLDRSDIRTQYF. The CDR3 DNA sequence: TGTGCCAGCTCACTCCTGGACCGGTCGGATATACGGACCCAGTACTTC.

The V call is TRBV7-7, the J call TRBJ2-7, with TRBD1 matching over 8 bases. After removal of 4 bases from V and 6 bases from J, the junction contained 5 bases not matched to a gene. Looked up from germline, CDR1 is SSHAT and CDR2 is FNYEAQ (reference sequence). The CDR3 consists of 13 residues. The CDR3 nucleotides read TGTGCCAGCAGCTCCCACAGGGGGTCCGAGCAGTACTTC. Amino acid sequence: CASSSHRGSEQYF.

The CDR3 here is CASTLNYGYTF. The CDR3 DNA follows: TGTGCCAGCACTCTTAACTATGGCTACACCTTC. The chain links TRBV6-6 to TRBJ1-2; no definite D call. CDR1 and CDR2 (germline): MNHNY, SVGAGI (reference sequence). This CDR3 region has 11 residues. V dropped 7 bases and J dropped 1 base, with 4 bases sitting between them.

The rearrangement joins TRBV19 to TRBJ1-1; D not certain. V lost 7 bases and J 5 bases, leaving 8 bases between the germline ends. The CDR3 sequence is 11 residues long. Germline V gene data show CDR1 as LNHDA and CDR2 as SQIVND (reference sequence). The CDR3 coding sequence is TGTGCCAGTAATGGGTTGACTGAAGCTTTCTTT. Amino acids: CASNGLTEAFF.

CDR3 residues: CASSVDIRAKNIQYF. The CDR3 nucleotides are TGTGCCAGCAGCGTGGACATTCGAGCCAAAAACATTCAGTACTTC. The chain combines TRBV9 with TRBJ2-4, with D possibly TRBD1 on 5 matching bases. V lost 2 bases, J lost 0 bases, and 9 bases lay in between. The CDR3 is 15 amino acids. Germline V lookup: CDR1 SGDLS, CDR2 YYNGEE.

V and J are TRBV6-5 and TRBJ2-7; no clear D gene. Deletions cut 2 bases from V and 2 bases from J, with 10 bases between. CDR3 length: 14 amino acids. Germline V CDR1 and CDR2: MNHEY, SVGAGI. The CDR3 reads CASSYGQRTYEQYF. In nucleotides, the CDR3 is TGTGCCAGCAGTTACGGTCAGCGAACCTACGAGCAGTACTTC.

This clone has a single count. The chain has TRBV5-4 and TRBJ1-2; TRBD1 is a possible D gene (5 bases). The CDR3 spans 15 residues. Per germline, CDR1 SGHNT and CDR2 YYREEE (reference sequence). Between the trimmed V and J ends, which lost 3 bases and 5 bases, there was a span of 17 bases. The CDR3 spells CASSSGRPKGYGYTF. CDR3 nucleotides: TGTGCCAGCAGCTCGGGACGGCCTAAAGGATATGGCTACACCTTC.

The chain joins TRBV27 to TRBJ1-6, with D possibly TRBD1 on 5 matching bases. The ends were cut back, 2 bases at V and 9 bases at J, with 14 bases in the middle. The CDR3 runs 15 residues. Looked up from germline, CDR1 is MNHEY and CDR2 is SMNVEV (reference sequence). The CDR3: CASSLSLAGGSPLHF. CDR3 in DNA: TGTGCCAGCAGTTTAAGCCTGGCCGGGGGTTCACCCCTCCACTTT.

This clone was observed a single time. V usage is TRBV25-1 and J usage is TRBJ1-2, with 8 bases that match TRBD1. Germline CDR1 MGHDK, CDR2 SYGVNS. The CDR3 is made up of 14 amino acids. V gave up 1 base and J gave up 7 bases; unmatched junction bases: 5. CDR3 loop: CASSEFQGARGYTF. The DNA of the CDR3 is TGTGCCAGCAGTGAATTTCAGGGGGCGCGTGGCTACACCTTC.

This clone showed up just once. The chain combines TRBV18 with TRBJ2-7; 11 nucleotides line up with TRBD2. This CDR3 is built from 15 residues. Germline CDR1 KGHSH, CDR2 LQKENI. Germline trimming cut 0 bases from V and 4 bases from J; bases unmatched to any gene: 2. The chain's CDR3 is CASSPPGLAEYEQYF. The CDR3 DNA follows: TGTGCCAGCTCACCACCGGGACTAGCGGAATACGAGCAGTACTTC.

The CDR3 loop reads CASSLEWEGEQFF. In nucleotides, the CDR3 is TGTGCCAGCAGCTTAGAGTGGGAGGGAGAGCAGTTCTTC. The chain employs TRBV11-3 and TRBJ2-1, with 7 positions matching TRBD2. The CDR3 has 13 amino acids. J lost 10 bases, V lost 0 bases, and 3 bases had no gene match. CDR1 and CDR2 (germline): SGHNT, YENEEA.

This chain joins TRBV29-1 and TRBJ2-5; 8 nucleotides line up with TRBD1. Trimming removed 0 bases from V and 5 bases from J; junction bases left unmatched: 11. The CDR3 totals 16 residues. Germline CDR1 and CDR2: SQVTM and ANQGSEA. The CDR3 DNA reads TGCAGCGTTGAAGAGCGACAGGGGTATAGTCCCGAGACCCAGTACTTC. It yields the protein CSVEERQGYSPETQYF.

The chain has TRBV7-2 and TRBJ2-7; a weak D match, TRBD2 (7 bases). The V end lost 1 base, the J end lost 3 bases, and 16 bases lay between the germline ends. Germline V gene lookup returns CDR1 SGHTA and CDR2 FQGNSA. This CDR3 comprises 16 residues. Here the CDR3 DNA reads TGTGCCAGCAGCTTAGGCGGGGGCCTTGGCGTCTACGAGCAGTACTTC. It encodes CASSLGGGLGVYEQYF.

This chain joins TRBV5-1 and TRBJ2-7, with D perhaps TRBD1 or TRBD2 (5 bases each). The CDR3 loop spans 14 amino acids. Germline CDR1 SGHRS, CDR2 YFSETQ. Trimming removed 1 base from V and 1 base from J, with 9 bases in between. The CDR3 reads CASSLWGSSYEQYF. The CDR3 nucleotides read TGCGCCAGCAGCTTGTGGGGGAGTTCCTACGAGCAGTACTTC.